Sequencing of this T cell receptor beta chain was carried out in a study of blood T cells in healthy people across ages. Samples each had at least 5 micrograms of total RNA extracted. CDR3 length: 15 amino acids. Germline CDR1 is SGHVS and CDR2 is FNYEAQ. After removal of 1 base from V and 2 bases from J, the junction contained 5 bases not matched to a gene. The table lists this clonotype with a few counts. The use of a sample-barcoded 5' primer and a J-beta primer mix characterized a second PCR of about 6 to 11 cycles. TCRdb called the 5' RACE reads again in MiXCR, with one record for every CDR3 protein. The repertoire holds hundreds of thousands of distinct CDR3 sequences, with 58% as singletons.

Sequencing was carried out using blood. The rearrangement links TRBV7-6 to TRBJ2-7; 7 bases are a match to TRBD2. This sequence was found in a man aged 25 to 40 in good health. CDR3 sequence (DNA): TGTGCCAGCAGCTTAGGGGGAGGGAGCGCCTACGAGCAGTACTTC. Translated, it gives CASSLGGGSAYEQYF.